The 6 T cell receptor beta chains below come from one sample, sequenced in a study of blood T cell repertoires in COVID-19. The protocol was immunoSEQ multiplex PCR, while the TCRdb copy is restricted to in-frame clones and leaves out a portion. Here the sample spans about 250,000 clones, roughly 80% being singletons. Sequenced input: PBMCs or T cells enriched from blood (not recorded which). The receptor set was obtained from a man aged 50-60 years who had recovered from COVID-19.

The DNA for the CDR3 is TGTGCCAGCAGTACTAGCACTACGGGCGAGCAGTACTTC. This gives the protein CASSTSTTGEQYF. The chain employs TRBV7-2 and TRBJ2-7; D perhaps matches TRBD2 (6 bases). Deletions cut 6 bases from V and 6 bases from J, with 15 bases between. CDR1 and CDR2 (germline): SGHTA, FQGNSA. This CDR3 contains 13 residues.

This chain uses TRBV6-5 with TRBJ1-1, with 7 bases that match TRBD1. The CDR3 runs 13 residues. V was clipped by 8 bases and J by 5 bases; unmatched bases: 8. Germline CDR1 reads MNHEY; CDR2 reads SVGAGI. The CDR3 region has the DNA TGTGCCAGCTCCCGGGACAGCTGGACTGAAGCTTTCTTT. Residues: CASSRDSWTEAFF.

This CDR3 is CASSFRVMGRVSGNTIYF. CDR3 sequence (DNA): TGTGCCAGCAGTTTTAGGGTAATGGGCAGGGTCTCTGGAAACACCATATATTTT. J is TRBJ1-3 and V is TRBV27, with a weak D call TRBD1 (5 bases). Germline assignment: CDR1 MNHEY and CDR2 SMNVEV (reference sequence). V was pared by 3 bases and J by 0 bases, with 18 bases between. The CDR3 totals 18 residues.

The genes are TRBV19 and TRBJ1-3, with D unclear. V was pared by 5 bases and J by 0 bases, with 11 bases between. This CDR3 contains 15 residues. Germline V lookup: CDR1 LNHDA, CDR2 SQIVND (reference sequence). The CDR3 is CASSQATSSGNTIYF. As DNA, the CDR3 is TGTGCCAGTAGTCAGGCCACTTCCTCTGGAAACACCATATATTTT. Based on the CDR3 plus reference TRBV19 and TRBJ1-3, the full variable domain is DGGITQSPKYLFRKEGQNVTLSCEQNLNHDAMYWYRQDPGQGLRLIYYSQIVNDFQKGDIAEGYSVSREKKESFPLTVTSAQKNPTAFYLCASSQATSSGNTIYFGEGSWLTVV.

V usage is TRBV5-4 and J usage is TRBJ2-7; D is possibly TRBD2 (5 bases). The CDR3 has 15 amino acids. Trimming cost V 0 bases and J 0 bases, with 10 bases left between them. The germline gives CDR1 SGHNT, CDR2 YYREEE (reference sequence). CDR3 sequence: CASSLAGLSSYEQYF. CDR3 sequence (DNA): TGTGCCAGCAGCTTGGCTGGACTGAGCTCCTACGAGCAGTACTTC.

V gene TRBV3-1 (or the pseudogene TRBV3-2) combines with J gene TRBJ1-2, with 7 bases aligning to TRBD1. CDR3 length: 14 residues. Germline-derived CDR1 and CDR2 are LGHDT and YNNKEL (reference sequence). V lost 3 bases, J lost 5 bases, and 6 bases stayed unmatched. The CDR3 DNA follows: TGTGCCAGCAGCCATCCCGGACAGGAGTATGGCTACACCTTC. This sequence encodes CASSHPGQEYGYTF.